This T cell receptor (beta chain) was sequenced in a study of blood T cell repertoires in COVID-19. About the study: Researchers got acute and convalescent COVID-19 samples from the United States, Italy and Spain. The analysed material was cDNA or gDNA that came from T cells, B-cell-depleted T cells, or PBMCs.

As processed by the authors: Nucleated cell number was recorded as an estimate derived from reference gene primer amplification. TCRdb's copy holds only in-frame clones and misses some; the assay was immunoSEQ multiplex PCR. V, J and clone size reflect that table, while D and trimming were determined from the DNA. The table records about 71,000 clones, roughly 82% of them present only once. Sequenced input: peripheral blood. The origin of this receptor is a woman aged 80 or older with active or convalescent COVID-19.

CDR3 region: CASSWASGGAGETQYF. CDR3 sequence (DNA): TGTGCCAGCAGCTGGGCTAGCGGGGGGGCCGGAGAGACCCAGTACTTC. The J gene is TRBJ2-5, the V gene TRBV5-4; TRBD2 matches at 12 bases. The germline gives CDR1 SGHNT, CDR2 YYREEE (reference sequence). V shed 3 bases, J shed 4 bases, and the junction held 7 bases outside the gene matches. This CDR3 region has 16 residues. The whole variable domain, filled in from reference TRBV5-4 and TRBJ2-5, reads ETGVTQSPTHLIKTRGQQVTLRCSSQSGHNTVSWYQQALGQGPQFIFQYYREEENGRGNFPPRFSGLQFPNYSSELNVNALELDDSALYLCASSWASGGAGETQYFGPGTRLLVL.